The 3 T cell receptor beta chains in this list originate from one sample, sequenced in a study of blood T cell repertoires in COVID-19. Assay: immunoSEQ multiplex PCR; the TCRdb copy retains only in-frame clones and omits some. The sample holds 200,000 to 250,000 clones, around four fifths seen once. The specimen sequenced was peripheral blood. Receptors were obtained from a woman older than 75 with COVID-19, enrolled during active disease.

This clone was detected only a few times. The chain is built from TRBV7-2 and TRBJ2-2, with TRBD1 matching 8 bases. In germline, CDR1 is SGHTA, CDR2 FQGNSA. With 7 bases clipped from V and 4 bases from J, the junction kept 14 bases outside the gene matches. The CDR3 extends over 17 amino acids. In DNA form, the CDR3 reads TGTGCCAGCACCCTTAGATTGGGACAGGATATCACCGGGGAGCTGTTTTTT. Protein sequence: CASTLRLGQDITGELFF.

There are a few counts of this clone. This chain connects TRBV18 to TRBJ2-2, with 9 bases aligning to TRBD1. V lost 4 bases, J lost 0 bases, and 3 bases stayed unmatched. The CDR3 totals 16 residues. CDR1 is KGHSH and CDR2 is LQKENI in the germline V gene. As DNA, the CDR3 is TGTGCCAGCTCACTACAGGGGGCTTCGAACACCGGGGAGCTGTTTTTT. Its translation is CASSLQGASNTGELFF. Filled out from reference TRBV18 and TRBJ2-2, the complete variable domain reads NAGVMQNPRHLVRRRGQEARLRCSPMKGHSHVYWYRQLPEEGLKFMVYLQKENIIDESGMPKERFSAEFPKEGPSILRIQQVVRGDSAAYFCASSLQGASNTGELFFGEGSRLTVL.

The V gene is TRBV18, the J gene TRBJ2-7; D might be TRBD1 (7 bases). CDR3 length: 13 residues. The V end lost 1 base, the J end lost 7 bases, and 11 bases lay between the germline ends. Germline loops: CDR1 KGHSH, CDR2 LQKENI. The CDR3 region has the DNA TGTGCCAGCTCACCACGGCAGGGGGGTGAGCAGTACGTC. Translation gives CASSPRQGGEQYV.